This TCR beta chain came from a study of shared clonotypes between healthy human individuals. At the level of the study: Every donor yielded three CD4 naive, three CD4 memory, two CD8 naive and one CD8 memory plate.

The method was immunoSEQ multiplex PCR; TCRdb's version includes in-frame clones alone and lacks a portion of them. The sample shows about 1.5 million clones, roughly 96% of them seen only once. The CDR3 covers 14 residues. Trimming took 3 bases from V and 4 from J; bases not matched to a gene: 2. Germline V gives CDR1 SGHAT, CDR2 FQNNGV. Study outcomes and limitations: Naive CD4 clonotypes overlapped across a few donors at roughly 5%.

As to this clone: What it recognizes is unknown.

The sequence was collected from a man between 25 and 39 years old in good health. Specimen: naive CD4+ T cells sorted from blood. Regarding subset: CD45RA+ positively selected. V usage is TRBV11-2 and J usage is TRBJ2-2; 7 bases are a match to TRBD2. The DNA of the CDR3 is TGTGCCAGCAGCTTCCGGGAGGTCACCGGGGAGCTGTTTTTT. Translation gives CASSFREVTGELFF.